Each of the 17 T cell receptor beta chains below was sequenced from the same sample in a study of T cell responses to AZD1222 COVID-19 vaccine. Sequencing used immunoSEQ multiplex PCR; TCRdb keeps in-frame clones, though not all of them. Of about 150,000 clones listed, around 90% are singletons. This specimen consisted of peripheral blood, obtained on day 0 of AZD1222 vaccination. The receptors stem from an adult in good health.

CDR3 protein: CASSSGLASSYEQYF. CDR3 bases: TGTGCCAGCAGCTCCGGACTAGCGAGCTCCTACGAGCAGTACTTC. This sequence joins TRBV7-2 and TRBJ2-7; 9 positions match TRBD2. The CDR3 is 15 amino acids. In germline, CDR1 is SGHTA, CDR2 FQGNSA. The V gene end was trimmed by 4 bases and the J gene end by 0 bases; junction bases not matched to a gene: 4. Supplemented by reference TRBV7-2 and TRBJ2-7, the full variable domain reads GAGVSQSPSNKVTEKGKDVELRCDPISGHTALYWYRQSLGQGLEFLIYFQGNSAPDKSGLPSDRFSAERTGGSVSTLTIQRTQQEDSAVYLCASSSGLASSYEQYFGPGTRLTVT.

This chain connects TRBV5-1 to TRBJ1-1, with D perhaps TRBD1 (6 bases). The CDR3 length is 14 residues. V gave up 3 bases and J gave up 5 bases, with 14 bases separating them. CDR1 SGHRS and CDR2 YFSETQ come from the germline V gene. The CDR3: CASSWIQGSTEAFF. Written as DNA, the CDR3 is TGCGCCAGCAGCTGGATACAGGGTAGTACTGAAGCTTTCTTT.

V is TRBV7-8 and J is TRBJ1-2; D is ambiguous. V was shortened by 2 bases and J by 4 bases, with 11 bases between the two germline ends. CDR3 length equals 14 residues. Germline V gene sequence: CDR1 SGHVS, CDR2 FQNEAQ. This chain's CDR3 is CASSLSHAGYGYTF. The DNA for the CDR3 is TGTGCCAGCAGCTTATCACACGCTGGCTATGGCTACACCTTC. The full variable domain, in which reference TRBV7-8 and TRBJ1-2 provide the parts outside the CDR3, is GAGVSQSPRYKVAKRGQDVALRCDPISGHVSLFWYQQALGQGPEFLTYFQNEAQLDKSGLPSDRFFAERPEGSVSTLKIQRTQQEDSAVYLCASSLSHAGYGYTFGSGTRLTVV.

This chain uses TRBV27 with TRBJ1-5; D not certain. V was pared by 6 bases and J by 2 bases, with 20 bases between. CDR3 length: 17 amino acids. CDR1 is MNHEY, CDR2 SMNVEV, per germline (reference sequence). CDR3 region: CASRASWGRSGNQPQHF. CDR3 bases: TGTGCCAGCAGGGCGTCTTGGGGTCGGTCGGGCAATCAGCCCCAGCATTTT.

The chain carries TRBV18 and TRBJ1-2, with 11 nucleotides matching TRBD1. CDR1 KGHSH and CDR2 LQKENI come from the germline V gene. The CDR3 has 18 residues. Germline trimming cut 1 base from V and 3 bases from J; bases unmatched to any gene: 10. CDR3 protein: CASSPRRTGGEEDYGYTF. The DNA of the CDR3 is TGTGCCAGCTCACCACGGCGGACAGGGGGCGAGGAGGACTATGGCTACACCTTC.

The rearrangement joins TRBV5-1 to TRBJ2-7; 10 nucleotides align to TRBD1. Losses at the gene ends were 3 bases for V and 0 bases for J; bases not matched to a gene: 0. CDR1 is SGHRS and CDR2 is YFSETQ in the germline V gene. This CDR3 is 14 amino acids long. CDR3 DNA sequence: TGCGCCAGCAGCTGGACAGGGGGCTCCTACGAGCAGTACTTC. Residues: CASSWTGGSYEQYF.

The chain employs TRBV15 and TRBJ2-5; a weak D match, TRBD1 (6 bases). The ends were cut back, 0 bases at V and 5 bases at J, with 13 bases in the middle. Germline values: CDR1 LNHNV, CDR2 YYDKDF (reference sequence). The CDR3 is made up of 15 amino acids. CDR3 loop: CATSREGSGAETQYF. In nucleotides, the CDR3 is TGTGCCACCAGCAGAGAGGGCTCAGGGGCGGAGACCCAGTACTTC.

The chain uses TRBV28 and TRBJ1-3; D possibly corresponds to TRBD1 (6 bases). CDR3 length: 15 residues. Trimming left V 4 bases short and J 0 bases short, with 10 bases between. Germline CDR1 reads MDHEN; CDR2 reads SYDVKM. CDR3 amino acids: CASSYFRGSGNTIYF. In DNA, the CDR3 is TGTGCCAGCAGTTACTTCAGGGGCTCTGGAAACACCATATATTTT. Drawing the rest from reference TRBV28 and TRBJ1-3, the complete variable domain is DVKVTQSSRYLVKRTGEKVFLECVQDMDHENMFWYRQDPGLGLRLIYFSYDVKMKEKGDIPEGYSVSREKKERFSLILESASTNQTSMYLCASSYFRGSGNTIYFGEGSWLTVV.

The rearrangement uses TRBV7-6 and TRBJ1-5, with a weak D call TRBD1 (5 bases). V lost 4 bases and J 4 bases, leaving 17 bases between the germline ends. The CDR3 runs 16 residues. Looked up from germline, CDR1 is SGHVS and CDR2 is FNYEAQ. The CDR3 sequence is CASSWRHGGVNQPQHF. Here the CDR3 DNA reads TGTGCCAGCAGCTGGCGGCACGGGGGTGTTAATCAGCCCCAGCATTTT.

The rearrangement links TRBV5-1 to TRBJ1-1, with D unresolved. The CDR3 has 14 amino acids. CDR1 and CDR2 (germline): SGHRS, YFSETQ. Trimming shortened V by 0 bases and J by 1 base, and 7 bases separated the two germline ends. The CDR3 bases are TGCGCCAGCAGCTTGGCCCAAAGGAACACTGAAGCTTTCTTT. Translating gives CASSLAQRNTEAFF.

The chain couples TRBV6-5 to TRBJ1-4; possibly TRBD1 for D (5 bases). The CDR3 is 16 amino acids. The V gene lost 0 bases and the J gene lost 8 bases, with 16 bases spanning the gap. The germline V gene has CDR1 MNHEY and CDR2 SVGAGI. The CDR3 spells CASSYSSGTLQEKLFF. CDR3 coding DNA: TGTGCCAGCAGTTACTCGTCTGGGACCCTGCAAGAAAAACTGTTTTTT.

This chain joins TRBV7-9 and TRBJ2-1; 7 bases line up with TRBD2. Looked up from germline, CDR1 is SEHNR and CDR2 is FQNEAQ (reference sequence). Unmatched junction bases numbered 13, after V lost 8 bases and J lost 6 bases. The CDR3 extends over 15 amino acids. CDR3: CASPLSGFSTNEQFF. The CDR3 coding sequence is TGTGCCAGCCCCCTTAGCGGGTTTTCTACCAATGAGCAGTTCTTC.

CDR3 loop: CASSLWLGGQETQYF. The CDR3 DNA is TGTGCCAGCAGTTTGTGGCTAGGGGGACAAGAGACCCAGTACTTC. The rearrangement joins TRBV5-8 to TRBJ2-5; tentatively, D is TRBD1 (6 bases). The CDR3 extends over 15 amino acids. CDR1 is SGHTS, CDR2 YDEGEE, per germline. V lost 5 bases to trimming and J lost 2 bases, with 16 bases between them.

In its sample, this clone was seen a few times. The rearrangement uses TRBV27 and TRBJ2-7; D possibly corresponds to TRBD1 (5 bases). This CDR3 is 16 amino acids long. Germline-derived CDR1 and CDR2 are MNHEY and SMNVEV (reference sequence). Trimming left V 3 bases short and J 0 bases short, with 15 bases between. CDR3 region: CASSFAAGISSYEQYF. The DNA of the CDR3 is TGTGCCAGCAGTTTCGCGGCAGGGATAAGCTCCTACGAGCAGTACTTC.

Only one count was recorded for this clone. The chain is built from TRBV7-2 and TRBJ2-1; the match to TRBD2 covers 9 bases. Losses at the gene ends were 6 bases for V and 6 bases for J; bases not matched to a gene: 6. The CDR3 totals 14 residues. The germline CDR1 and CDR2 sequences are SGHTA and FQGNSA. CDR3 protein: CASSWGSGSNEQFF. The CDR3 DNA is TGTGCCAGCAGTTGGGGTAGCGGGAGCAATGAGCAGTTCTTC.

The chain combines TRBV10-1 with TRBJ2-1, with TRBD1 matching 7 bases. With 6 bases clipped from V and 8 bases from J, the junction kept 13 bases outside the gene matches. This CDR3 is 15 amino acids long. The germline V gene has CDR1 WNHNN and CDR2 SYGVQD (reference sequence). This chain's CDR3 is CASSRRQGEKDEQFF. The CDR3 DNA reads TGCGCCAGCAGCCGAAGACAGGGTGAGAAAGATGAGCAGTTCTTC.

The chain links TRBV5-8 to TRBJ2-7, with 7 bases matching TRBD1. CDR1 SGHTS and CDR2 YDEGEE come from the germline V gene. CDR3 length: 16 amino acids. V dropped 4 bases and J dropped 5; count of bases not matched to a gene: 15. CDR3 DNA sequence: TGTGCCAGCAGCCCGGCCATTTTCGGGACAGACAACGAGCAGTACTTC. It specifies CASSPAIFGTDNEQYF.